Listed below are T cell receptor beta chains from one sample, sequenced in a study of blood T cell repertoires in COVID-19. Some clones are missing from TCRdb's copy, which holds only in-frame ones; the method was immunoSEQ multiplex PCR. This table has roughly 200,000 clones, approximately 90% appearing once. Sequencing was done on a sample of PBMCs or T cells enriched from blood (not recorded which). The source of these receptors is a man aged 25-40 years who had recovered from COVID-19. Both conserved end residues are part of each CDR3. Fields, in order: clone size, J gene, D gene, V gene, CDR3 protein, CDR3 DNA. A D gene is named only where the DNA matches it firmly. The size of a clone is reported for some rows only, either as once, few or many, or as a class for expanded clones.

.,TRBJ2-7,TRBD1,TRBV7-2,CASSLADRGYEQYF,TGTGCCAGCAGCTTAGCGGACAGGGGCTACGAGCAGTACTTC
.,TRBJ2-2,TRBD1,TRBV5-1,CASSFPTGTGNTGELFF,TGCGCCAGCAGCTTCCCGACCGGGACAGGGAACACCGGGGAGCTGTTTTTT
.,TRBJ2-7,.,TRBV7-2,CASSRNTASSYEQYF,TGTGCCAGCAGCCGTAACACGGCTAGTTCGTACGAGCAGTACTTC
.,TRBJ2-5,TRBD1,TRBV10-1,CASSGQGRETQYF,TGCGCCAGCAGTGGACAGGGCCGGGAGACCCAGTACTTC
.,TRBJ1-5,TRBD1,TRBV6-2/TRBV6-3,CASSYLQGDPNNQPQHF,TGTGCCAGCAGTTACCTACAGGGGGACCCGAACAATCAGCCCCAGCATTTT
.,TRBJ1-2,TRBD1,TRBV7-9,CASSPDRAYYGYTF,TGTGCCAGCAGTCCAGACAGGGCCTACTATGGCTACACCTTC
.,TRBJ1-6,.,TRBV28,CASRTGSPLHF,TGTGCCAGTAGAACGGGTTCACCCCTCCACTTT
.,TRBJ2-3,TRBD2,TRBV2,CASSALAGVQQYF,TGTGCCAGCAGTGCACTAGCGGGGGTTCAGCAGTATTTT
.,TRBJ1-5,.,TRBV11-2,CASSSSLLAPQHF,TGTGCCAGCAGCTCCTCGTTGTTAGCGCCCCAGCATTTT
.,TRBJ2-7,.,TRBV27,CASSLFSLGPYEQYF,TGTGCCAGCAGTTTATTTTCATTGGGGCCCTACGAGCAGTACTTC
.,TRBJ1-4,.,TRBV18,CASSPRPSEGEKLFF,TGTGCCAGCTCACCGCGGCCGTCCGAGGGTGAAAAACTGTTTTTT
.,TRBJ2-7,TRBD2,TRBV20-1,CSASEAGGGPYEQYF,TGCAGTGCTAGTGAGGCGGGAGGGGGGCCCTACGAGCAGTACTTC
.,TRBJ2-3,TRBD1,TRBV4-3,CASSQGQDRGDTQYF,TGCGCCAGCAGCCAGGGTCAAGACAGGGGAGATACGCAGTATTTT
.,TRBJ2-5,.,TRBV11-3,CASSLSGNEETQYF,TGTGCCAGCAGCCTCTCGGGTAACGAAGAGACCCAGTACTTC
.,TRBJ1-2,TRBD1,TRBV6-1,CASSEVDGQDYTF,TGTGCCAGCAGTGAAGTTGACGGACAGGACTACACCTTC
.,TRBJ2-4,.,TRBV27,CAVRHLAKNIQYF,TGTGCCGTGAGACACCTAGCCAAAAACATTCAGTACTTC
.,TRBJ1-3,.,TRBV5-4,CASRKTPSSGNTIYF,TGTGCCAGCAGGAAGACACCCTCCTCTGGAAACACCATATATTTT
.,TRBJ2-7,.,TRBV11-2,CASSLGIGPYEQYF,TGTGCCAGCAGCTTAGGTATTGGGCCCTACGAGCAGTACTTC
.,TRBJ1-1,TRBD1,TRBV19,CASSIGTGNSNTEAFF,TGTGCCAGTAGTATAGGGACAGGGAATTCAAACACTGAAGCTTTCTTT
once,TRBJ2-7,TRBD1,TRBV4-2,CASSQEGTGDYEQYF,TGTGCCAGCAGCCAAGAGGGGACAGGGGACTACGAGCAGTACTTC
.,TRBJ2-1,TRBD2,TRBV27,CASSLRVGLAGDEQFF,TGTGCCAGCAGTTTAAGGGTTGGGCTAGCGGGAGACGAGCAGTTCTTC
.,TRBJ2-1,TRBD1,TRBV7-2,CASSSGQNSYNEQFF,TGTGCCAGCAGCTCGGGACAGAACTCCTACAATGAGCAGTTCTTC
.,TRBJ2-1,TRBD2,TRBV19,CASSIDTSGRSYEQFF,TGTGCCAGTAGTATAGATACTAGCGGGCGGAGCTATGAGCAGTTCTTC
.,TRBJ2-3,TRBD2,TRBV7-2,CASTLAGGADTQYF,TGTGCCAGCACACTAGCGGGGGGTGCGGATACGCAGTATTTT